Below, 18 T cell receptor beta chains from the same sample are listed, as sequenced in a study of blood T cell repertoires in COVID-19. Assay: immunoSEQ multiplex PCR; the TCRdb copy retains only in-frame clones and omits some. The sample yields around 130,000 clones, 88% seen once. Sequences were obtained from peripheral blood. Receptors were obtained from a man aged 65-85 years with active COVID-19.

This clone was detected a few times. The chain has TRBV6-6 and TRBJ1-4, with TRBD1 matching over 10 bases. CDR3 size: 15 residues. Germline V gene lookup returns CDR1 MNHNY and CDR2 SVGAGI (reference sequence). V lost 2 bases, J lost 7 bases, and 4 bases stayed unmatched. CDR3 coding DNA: TGTGCCAGCAGTTACACCGGGACAGGGGTTGAAAAACTGTTTTTT. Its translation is CASSYTGTGVEKLFF.

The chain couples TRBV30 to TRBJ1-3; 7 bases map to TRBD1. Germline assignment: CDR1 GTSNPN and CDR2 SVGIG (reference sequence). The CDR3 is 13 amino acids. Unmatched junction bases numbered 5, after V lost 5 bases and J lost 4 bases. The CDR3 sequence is CAWARQGGNTIYF. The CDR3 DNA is TGTGCCTGGGCTAGACAGGGCGGAAACACCATATATTTT.

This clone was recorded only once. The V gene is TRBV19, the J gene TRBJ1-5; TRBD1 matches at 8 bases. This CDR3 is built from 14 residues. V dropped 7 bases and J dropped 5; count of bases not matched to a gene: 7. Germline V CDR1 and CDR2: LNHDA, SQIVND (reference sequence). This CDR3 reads CASNEGRGHQPQHF. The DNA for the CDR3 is TGTGCCAGTAATGAGGGCAGGGGGCATCAGCCCCAGCATTTT.

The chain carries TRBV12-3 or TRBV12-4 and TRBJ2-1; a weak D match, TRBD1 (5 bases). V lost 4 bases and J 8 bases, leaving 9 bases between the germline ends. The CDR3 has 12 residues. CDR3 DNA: TGTGCCAGCAGTTCAGGGTCGCATGAGCAGTTCTTC. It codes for CASSSGSHEQFF.

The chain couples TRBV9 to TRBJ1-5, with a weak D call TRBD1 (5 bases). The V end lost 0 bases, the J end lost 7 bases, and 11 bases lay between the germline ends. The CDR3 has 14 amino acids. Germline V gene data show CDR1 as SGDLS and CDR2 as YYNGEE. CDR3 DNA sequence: TGTGCCAGCAGCGTAGATTGGGGGGGACAGCCCCAGCATTTT. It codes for CASSVDWGGQPQHF.

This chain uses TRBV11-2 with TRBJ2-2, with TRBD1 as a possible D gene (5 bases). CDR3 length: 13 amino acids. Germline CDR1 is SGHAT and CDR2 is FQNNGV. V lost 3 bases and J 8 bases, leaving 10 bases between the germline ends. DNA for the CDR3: TGTGCCAGCAGCTTTCAGGGCAGGGGGGAGCTGTTTTTT. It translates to CASSFQGRGELFF.

For the CDR3, the DNA is TGTGCCAGCACACCCCATCCAGGAACTAATGAAAAACTGTTTTTT. Its translation: CASTPHPGTNEKLFF. The J gene is TRBJ1-4, the V gene TRBV25-1, with no clear D. The V gene's germline CDR1 is MGHDK and CDR2 SYGVNS. CDR3 length: 15 residues. Trimming cost V 7 bases and J 1 base, with 13 bases left between them. Based on the CDR3 plus reference TRBV25-1 and TRBJ1-4, the full variable domain is EADIYQTPRYLVIGTGKKITLECSQTMGHDKMYWYQQDPGMELHLIHYSYGVNSTEKGDLSSESTVSRIRTEHFPLTLESARPSHTSQYLCASTPHPGTNEKLFFGSGTQLSVL.

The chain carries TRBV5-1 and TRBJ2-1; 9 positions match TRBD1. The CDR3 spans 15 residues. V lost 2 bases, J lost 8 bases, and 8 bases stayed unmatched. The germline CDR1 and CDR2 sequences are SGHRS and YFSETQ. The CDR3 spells CASSFGTGFLDEQFF. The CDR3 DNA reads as TGCGCCAGCAGCTTCGGGACAGGGTTCCTCGATGAGCAGTTCTTC. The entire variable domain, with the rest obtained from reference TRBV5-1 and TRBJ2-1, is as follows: KAGVTQTPRYLIKTRGQQVTLSCSPISGHRSVSWYQQTPGQGLQFLFEYFSETQRNKGNFPGRFSGRQFSNSRSEMNVSTLELGDSALYLCASSFGTGFLDEQFFGPGTRLTVL.

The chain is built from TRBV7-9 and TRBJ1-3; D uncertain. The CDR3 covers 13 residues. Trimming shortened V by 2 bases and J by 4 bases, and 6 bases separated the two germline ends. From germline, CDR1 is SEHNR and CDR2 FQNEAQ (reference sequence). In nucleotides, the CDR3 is TGTGCCAGCAGCTTACCTTCGGGAAACACCATATATTTT. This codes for CASSLPSGNTIYF. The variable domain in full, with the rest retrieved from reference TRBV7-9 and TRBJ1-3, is DTGVSQNPRHKITKRGQNVTFRCDPISEHNRLYWYRQTLGQGPEFLTYFQNEAQLEKSRLLSDRFSAERPKGSFSTLEIQRTEQGDSAMYLCASSLPSGNTIYFGEGSWLTVV.

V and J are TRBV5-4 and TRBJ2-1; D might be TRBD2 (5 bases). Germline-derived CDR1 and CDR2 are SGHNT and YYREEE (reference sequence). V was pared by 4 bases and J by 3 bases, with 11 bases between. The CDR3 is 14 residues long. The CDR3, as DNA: TGTGCCAGCAGCCGGACCGGGGACTACAATGAGCAGTTCTTC. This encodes CASSRTGDYNEQFF.

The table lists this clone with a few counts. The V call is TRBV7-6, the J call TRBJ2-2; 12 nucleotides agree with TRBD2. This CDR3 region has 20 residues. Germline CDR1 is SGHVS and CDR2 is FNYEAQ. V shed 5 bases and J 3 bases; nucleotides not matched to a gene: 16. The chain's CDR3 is CASSPPRASGRAGDTGELFF. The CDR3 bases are TGTGCCAGCAGCCCCCCCCGGGCTAGCGGGAGGGCCGGTGACACCGGGGAGCTGTTTTTT. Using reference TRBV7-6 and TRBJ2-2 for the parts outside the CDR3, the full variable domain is GAGVSQSPRYKVTKRGQDVALRCDPISGHVSLYWYRQALGQGPEFLTYFNYEAQQDKSGLPNDRFSAERPEGSISTLTIQRTEQRDSAMYRCASSPPRASGRAGDTGELFFGEGSRLTVL.

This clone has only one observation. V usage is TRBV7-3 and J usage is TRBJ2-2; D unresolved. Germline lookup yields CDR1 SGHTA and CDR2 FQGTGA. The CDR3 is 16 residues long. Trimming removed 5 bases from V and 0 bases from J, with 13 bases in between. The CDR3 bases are TGTGCCAGCAGCCCCAACGGTTTCCCGAACACCGGGGAGCTGTTTTTT. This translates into CASSPNGFPNTGELFF.

The CDR3 loop is CASSQGASSSYEQYF. The CDR3 DNA is TGTGCCAGCAGCCAGGGGGCGTCGAGCTCCTACGAGCAGTACTTC. V gene TRBV11-2 combines with J gene TRBJ2-7, with TRBD1 identical over 8 bases. With 5 bases clipped from V and 0 bases from J, the junction kept 6 bases outside the gene matches. Germline V lookup: CDR1 SGHAT, CDR2 FQNNGV. The CDR3 sequence is 15 residues long.

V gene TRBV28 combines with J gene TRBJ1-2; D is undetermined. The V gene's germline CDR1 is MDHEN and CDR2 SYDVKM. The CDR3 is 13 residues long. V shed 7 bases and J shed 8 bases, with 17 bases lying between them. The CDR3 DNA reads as TGTGCCAGCACCCCTCCCGTCCTGGAGGGCTACACCTTC. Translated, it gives CASTPPVLEGYTF.

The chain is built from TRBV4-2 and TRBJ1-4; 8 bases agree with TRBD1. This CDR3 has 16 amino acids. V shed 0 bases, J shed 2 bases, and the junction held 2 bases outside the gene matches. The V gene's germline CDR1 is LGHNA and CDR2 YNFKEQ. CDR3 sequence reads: CASSQDTGGTNEKLFF. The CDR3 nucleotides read TGTGCCAGCAGCCAAGACACAGGGGGTACTAATGAAAAACTGTTTTTT.

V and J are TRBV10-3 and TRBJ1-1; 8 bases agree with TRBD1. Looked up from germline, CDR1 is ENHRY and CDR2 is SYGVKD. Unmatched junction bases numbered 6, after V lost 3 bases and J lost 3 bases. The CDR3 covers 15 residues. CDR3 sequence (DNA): TGTGCCATCAGTGACTCAGACAGGGGATACACTGAAGCTTTCTTT. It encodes CAISDSDRGYTEAFF.

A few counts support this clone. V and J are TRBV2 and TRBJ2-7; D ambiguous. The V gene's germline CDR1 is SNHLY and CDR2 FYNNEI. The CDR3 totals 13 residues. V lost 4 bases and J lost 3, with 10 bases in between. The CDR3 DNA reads TGTGCCAGCAGTGCCGGGTTGTACTACGAGCAGTACTTC. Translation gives CASSAGLYYEQYF.

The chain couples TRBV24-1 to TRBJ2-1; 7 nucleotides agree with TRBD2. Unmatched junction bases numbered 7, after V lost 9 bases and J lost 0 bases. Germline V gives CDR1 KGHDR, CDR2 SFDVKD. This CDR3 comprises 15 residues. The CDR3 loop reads CATGGEGSSYNEQFF. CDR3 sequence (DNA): TGTGCCACCGGGGGGGAGGGGAGCTCCTACAATGAGCAGTTCTTC.